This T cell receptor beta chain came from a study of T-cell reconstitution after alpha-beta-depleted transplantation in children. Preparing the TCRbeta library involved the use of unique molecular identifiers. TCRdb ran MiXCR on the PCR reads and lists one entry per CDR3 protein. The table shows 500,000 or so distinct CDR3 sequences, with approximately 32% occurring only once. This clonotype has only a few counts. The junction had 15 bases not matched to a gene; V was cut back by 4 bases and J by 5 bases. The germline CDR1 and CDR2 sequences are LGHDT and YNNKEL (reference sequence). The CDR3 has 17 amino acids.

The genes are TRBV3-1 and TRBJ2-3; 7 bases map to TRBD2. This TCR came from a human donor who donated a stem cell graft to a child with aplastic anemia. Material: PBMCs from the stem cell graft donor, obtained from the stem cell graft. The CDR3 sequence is CASSPDILAGVIDTQYF. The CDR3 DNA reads TGTGCCAGCAGCCCGGACATCCTGGCGGGAGTAATAGATACGCAGTATTTT.